This entry lists 10 T cell receptor beta chains sequenced from one sample in a study of shared clonotypes between healthy human individuals. This table comes from immunoSEQ multiplex PCR, and its TCRdb copy is limited to in-frame clones, with some not included. The sample shows fewer than 350,000 clones, 87% of them seen only once. Sequenced sample: memory CD8+ T cells sorted from blood. Subset: CD45RO+ cells pooled with CCR7-negative TemRA cells. The receptor set was obtained from a man between 18 and 35 years old in good health.

This clone appeared a single time. The V call is TRBV27, the J call TRBJ2-1, with D possibly matching TRBD2 (6 bases). The CDR3 has 16 amino acids. Trimming cost V 6 bases and J 6 bases, with 21 bases left between them. Germline values: CDR1 MNHEY, CDR2 SMNVEV (reference sequence). The CDR3 nucleotides read TGTGCCAGCAGCCCCCGGGGCGGGACCTATGGCAATGAGCAGTTCTTC. Protein product: CASSPRGGTYGNEQFF.

The chain recombines TRBV10-1 with TRBJ1-1; D gene uncertain. Trimming shortened V by 0 bases and J by 1 base, and 6 bases separated the two germline ends. The germline CDR1 and CDR2 sequences are WNHNN and SYGVQD (reference sequence). The CDR3 runs 14 residues. The CDR3 DNA follows: TGCGCCAGCAGTGAGTCTTATGCGAACACTGAAGCTTTCTTT. Amino acids: CASSESYANTEAFF.

This chain connects TRBV7-9 to TRBJ2-1, with a tentative D call TRBD2 (5 bases). The CDR3 length is 15 residues. The ends were cut back, 3 bases at V and 9 bases at J, with 18 bases in the middle. Germline-derived CDR1 and CDR2 are SEHNR and FQNEAQ (reference sequence). The CDR3 nucleotides are TGTGCCAGCAGCTTTGGACCGCAGGAGGCTATTGAGCAGTTCTTC. Protein sequence: CASSFGPQEAIEQFF.

A single count supports this clone. The chain combines TRBV5-1 with TRBJ2-1; 8 positions match TRBD2. Germline V gene data show CDR1 as SGHRS and CDR2 as YFSETQ. The CDR3 is 15 residues long. V was clipped by 2 bases and J by 4 bases; unmatched bases: 5. CDR3 loop: CASSFSGGGYNEQFF. The CDR3 DNA sequence: TGCGCCAGCAGCTTCAGTGGCGGGGGGTACAATGAGCAGTTCTTC.

For this clone: This may be a read error, as it is one base from a much larger clone. The sample has other DNA sequences that encode this CDR3 too. The V gene is TRBV30, the J gene TRBJ1-1; 8 bases map to TRBD1. Germline loops: CDR1 GTSNPN, CDR2 SVGIG (reference sequence). The length of the CDR3 is 13 residues. The junction had 2 bases not matched to a gene; V was cut back by 5 bases and J by 0 bases. CDR3 sequence reads: CAWGQGMNTEAFF. Written as DNA, the CDR3 is TGTGCCTGGGGACAGGGTATGAACACTGAAGCTTTCTTT.

The rearrangement joins TRBV27 to TRBJ1-5; 11 nucleotides line up with TRBD1. V lost 5 bases to trimming and J lost 1 base; unmatched junction nucleotides: 4. The germline gives CDR1 MNHEY, CDR2 SMNVEV (reference sequence). This CDR3 is built from 16 residues. The CDR3 DNA reads TGTGCCAGCAGTCCATGGACAGGGGGCAGCAATCAGCCCCAGCATTTT. Residues: CASSPWTGGSNQPQHF.

CDR3 DNA sequence: TGTGCCAGCCAGAGTGTAGCCGGGGAGCTGTTTTTT. Its translation is CASQSVAGELFF. V and J are TRBV5-4 and TRBJ2-2; D is undetermined. The CDR3 contains 12 residues. Between the trimmed V and J ends, which lost 7 bases and 6 bases, there was a span of 10 bases. Germline V gene data show CDR1 as SGHNT and CDR2 as YYREEE (reference sequence).

The CDR3 loop reads CASSVGGTGAEKLFF. The DNA of the CDR3 is TGTGCCAGCAGCGTAGGTGGGACAGGGGCTGAAAAACTGTTTTTT. The chain carries TRBV9 and TRBJ1-4, with 10 bases lining up with TRBD1. J was trimmed by 7 bases and V by 0 bases; bases with no gene match: 3. Germline assignment: CDR1 SGDLS and CDR2 YYNGEE. This CDR3 has 15 amino acids.

The chain is built from TRBV7-9 and TRBJ2-3, with TRBD2 identical over 8 bases. Trimming took 4 bases from V and 6 from J; bases not matched to a gene: 9. The CDR3 spans 15 residues. Germline loops: CDR1 SEHNR, CDR2 FQNEAQ (reference sequence). This CDR3 is CASSSFGGRLDTQYF. CDR3 sequence (DNA): TGTGCCAGCAGCTCTTTCGGCGGGAGGCTCGATACGCAGTATTTT. Supplemented by reference TRBV7-9 and TRBJ2-3, the full variable domain reads DTGVSQNPRHKITKRGQNVTFRCDPISEHNRLYWYRQTLGQGPEFLTYFQNEAQLEKSRLLSDRFSAERPKGSFSTLEIQRTEQGDSAMYLCASSSFGGRLDTQYFGPGTRLTVL.

The chain couples TRBV9 to TRBJ1-6; D is undetermined. The CDR3 loop spans 18 amino acids. Germline values: CDR1 SGDLS, CDR2 YYNGEE. The V end lost 3 bases, the J end lost 3 bases, and 19 bases lay between the germline ends. The CDR3 region has the DNA TGTGCCAGCAGCGCAAGCGCCCGGGTAGGGATCTATAATTCACCCCTCCACTTT. Translating gives CASSASARVGIYNSPLHF.